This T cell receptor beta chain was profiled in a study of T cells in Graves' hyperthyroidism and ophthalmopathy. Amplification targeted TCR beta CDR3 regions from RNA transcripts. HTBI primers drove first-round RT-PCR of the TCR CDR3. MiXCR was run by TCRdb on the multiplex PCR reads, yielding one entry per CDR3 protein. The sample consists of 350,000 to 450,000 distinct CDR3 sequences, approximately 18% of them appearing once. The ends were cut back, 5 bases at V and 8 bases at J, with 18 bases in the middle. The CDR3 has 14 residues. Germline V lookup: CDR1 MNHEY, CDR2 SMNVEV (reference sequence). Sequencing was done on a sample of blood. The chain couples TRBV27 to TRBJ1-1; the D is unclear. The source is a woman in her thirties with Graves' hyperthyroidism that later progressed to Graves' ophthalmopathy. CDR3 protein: CASSVNPVPGEAFF. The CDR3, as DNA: TGTGCCAGCAGTGTGAACCCTGTGCCAGGAGAAGCTTTCTTT.